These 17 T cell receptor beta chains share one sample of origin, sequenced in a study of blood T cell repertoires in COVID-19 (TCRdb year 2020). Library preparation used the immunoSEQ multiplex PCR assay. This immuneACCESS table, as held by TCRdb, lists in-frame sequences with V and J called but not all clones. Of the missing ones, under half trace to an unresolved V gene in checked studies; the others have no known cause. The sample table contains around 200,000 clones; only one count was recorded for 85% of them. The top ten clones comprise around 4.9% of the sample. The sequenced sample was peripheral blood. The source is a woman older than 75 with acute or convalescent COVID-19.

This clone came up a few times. CDR3 DNA: TGCGCCAGCAGCCAACAGGGGGGTGGCACTGAAGCTTTCTTT. This codes for CASSQQGGGTEAFF. The chain uses TRBV10-2 and TRBJ1-1; 8 nucleotides line up with TRBD1. Germline CDR1 is WSHSY and CDR2 is SAAADI. CDR3 size: 14 residues. V gave up 6 bases and J gave up 4 bases; unmatched junction bases: 7.

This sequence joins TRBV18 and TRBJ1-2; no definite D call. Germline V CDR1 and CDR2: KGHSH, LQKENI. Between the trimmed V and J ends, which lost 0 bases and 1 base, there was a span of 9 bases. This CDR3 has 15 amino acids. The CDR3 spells CASSPPAGYNYGYTF. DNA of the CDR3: TGTGCCAGCTCACCACCGGCAGGATATAACTATGGCTACACCTTC. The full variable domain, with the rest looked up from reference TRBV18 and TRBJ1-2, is NAGVMQNPRHLVRRRGQEARLRCSPMKGHSHVYWYRQLPEEGLKFMVYLQKENIIDESGMPKERFSAEFPKEGPSILRIQQVVRGDSAAYFCASSPPAGYNYGYTFGSGTRLTVV.

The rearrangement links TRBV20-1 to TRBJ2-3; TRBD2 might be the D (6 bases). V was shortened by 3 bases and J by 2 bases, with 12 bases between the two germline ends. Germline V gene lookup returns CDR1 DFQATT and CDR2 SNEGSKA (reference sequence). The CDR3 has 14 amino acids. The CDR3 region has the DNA TGCAGTGCTAGTAGTAGCGGTAACACAGATACGCAGTATTTT. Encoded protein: CSASSSGNTDTQYF.

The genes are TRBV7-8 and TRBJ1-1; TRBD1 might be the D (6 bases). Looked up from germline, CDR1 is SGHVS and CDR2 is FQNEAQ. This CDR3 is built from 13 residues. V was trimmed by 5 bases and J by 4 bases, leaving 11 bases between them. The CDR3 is CASSLGQPTEAFF. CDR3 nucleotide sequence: TGTGCCAGCAGCCTAGGACAGCCCACTGAAGCTTTCTTT.

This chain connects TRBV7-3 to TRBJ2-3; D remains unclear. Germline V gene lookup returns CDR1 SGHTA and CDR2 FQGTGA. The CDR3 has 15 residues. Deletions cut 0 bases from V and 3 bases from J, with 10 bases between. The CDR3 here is CASSLTATMTDTQYF. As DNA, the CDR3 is TGTGCCAGCAGCTTAACGGCCACTATGACAGATACGCAGTATTTT. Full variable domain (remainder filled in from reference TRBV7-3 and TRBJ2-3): GAGVSQTPSNKVTEKGKYVELRCDPISGHTALYWYRQSLGQGPEFLIYFQGTGAADDSGLPNDRFFAVRPEGSVSTLKIQRTERGDSAVYLCASSLTATMTDTQYFGPGTRLTVL.

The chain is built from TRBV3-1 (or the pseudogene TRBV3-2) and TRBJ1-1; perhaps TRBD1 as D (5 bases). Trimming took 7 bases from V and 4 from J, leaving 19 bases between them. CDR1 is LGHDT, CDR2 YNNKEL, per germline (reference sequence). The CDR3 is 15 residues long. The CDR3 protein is CASTPPLGVPTEAFF. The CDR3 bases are TGTGCCAGCACTCCACCTCTAGGGGTACCCACTGAAGCTTTCTTT.

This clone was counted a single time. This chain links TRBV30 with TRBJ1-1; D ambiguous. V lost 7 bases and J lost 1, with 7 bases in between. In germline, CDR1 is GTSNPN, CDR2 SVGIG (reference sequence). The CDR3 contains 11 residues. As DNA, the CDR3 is TGTGCCTCACACCGGAACACTGAAGCTTTCTTT. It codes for CASHRNTEAFF.

The CDR3 sequence is CASSPLVSYNEQFF. The CDR3 DNA follows: TGTGCCAGCTCACCACTAGTCTCCTACAATGAGCAGTTCTTC. The rearrangement uses TRBV18 and TRBJ2-1; no definite D call. The CDR3 covers 14 residues. V shed 1 base and J shed 0 bases, with 4 bases lying between them. CDR1 and CDR2 from the germline V gene are KGHSH and LQKENI.

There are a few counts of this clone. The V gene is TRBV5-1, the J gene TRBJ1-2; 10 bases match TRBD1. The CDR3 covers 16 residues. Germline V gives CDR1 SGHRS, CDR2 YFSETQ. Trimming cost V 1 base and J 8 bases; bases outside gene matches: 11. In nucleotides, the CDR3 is TGCGCCAGCAGCTTGAAGGACAGGGGGGTTCTTCAGGGCTACACCTTC. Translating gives CASSLKDRGVLQGYTF.

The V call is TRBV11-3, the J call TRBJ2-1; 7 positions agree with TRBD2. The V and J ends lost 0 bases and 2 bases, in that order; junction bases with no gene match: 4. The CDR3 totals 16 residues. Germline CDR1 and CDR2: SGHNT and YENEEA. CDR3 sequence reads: CASSLEGGMTYNEQFF. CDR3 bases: TGTGCCAGCAGCTTAGAGGGAGGGATGACCTACAATGAGCAGTTCTTC.

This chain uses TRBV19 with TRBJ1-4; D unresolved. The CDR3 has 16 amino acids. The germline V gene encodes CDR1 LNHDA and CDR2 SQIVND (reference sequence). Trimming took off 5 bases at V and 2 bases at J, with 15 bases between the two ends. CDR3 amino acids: CASSLGSPRTNEKLFF. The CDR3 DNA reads TGTGCCAGTAGTCTCGGGTCTCCTCGGACTAATGAAAAACTGTTTTTT.

CDR3 protein: CASSYSRGSNQPQHF. The DNA of the CDR3 is TGTGCCAGCAGTTACTCCCGGGGGAGCAATCAGCCCCAGCATTTT. The rearrangement links TRBV6-5 to TRBJ1-5, with D maybe TRBD1 (5 bases). There are 15 residues in the CDR3. The germline CDR1 and CDR2 sequences are MNHEY and SVGAGI. V was trimmed by 0 bases and J by 1 base, leaving 7 bases between them.

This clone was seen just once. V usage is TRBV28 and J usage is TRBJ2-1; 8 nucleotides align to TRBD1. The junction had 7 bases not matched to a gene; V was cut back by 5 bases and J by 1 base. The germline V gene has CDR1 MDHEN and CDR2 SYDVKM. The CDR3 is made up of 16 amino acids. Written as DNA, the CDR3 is TGTGCCAGCAGTACCCGGACAGGGCGTTCCTACAATGAGCAGTTCTTC. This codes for CASSTRTGRSYNEQFF.

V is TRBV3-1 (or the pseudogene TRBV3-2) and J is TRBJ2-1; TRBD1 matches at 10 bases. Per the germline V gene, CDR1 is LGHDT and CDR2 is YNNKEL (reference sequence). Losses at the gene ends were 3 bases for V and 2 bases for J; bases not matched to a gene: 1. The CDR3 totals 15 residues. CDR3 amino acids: CASSQGTGAYNEQFF. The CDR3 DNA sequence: TGTGCCAGCAGCCAGGGGACAGGGGCCTACAATGAGCAGTTCTTC.

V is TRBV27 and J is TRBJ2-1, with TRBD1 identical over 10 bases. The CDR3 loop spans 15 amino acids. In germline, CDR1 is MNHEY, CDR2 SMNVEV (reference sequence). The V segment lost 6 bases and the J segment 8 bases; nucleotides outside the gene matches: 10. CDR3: CASSRRDRGGHEQFF. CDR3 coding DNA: TGTGCCAGCAGCAGACGGGACAGGGGAGGGCATGAGCAGTTCTTC.

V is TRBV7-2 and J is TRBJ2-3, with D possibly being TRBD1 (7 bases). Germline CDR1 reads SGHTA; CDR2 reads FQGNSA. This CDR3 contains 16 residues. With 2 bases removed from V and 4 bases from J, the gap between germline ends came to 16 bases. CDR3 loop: CASSLLPGGSADTQYF. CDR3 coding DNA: TGTGCCAGCAGCTTACTACCAGGGGGGAGCGCAGATACGCAGTATTTT. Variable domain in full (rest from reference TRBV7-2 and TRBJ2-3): GAGVSQSPSNKVTEKGKDVELRCDPISGHTALYWYRQSLGQGLEFLIYFQGNSAPDKSGLPSDRFSAERTGGSVSTLTIQRTQQEDSAVYLCASSLLPGGSADTQYFGPGTRLTVL.

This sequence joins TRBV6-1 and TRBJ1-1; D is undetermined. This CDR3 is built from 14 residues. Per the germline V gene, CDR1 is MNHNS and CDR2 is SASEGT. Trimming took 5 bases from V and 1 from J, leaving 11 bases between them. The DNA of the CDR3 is TGTGCCAGCAGTTCCCCGACTAAGAACACTGAAGCTTTCTTT. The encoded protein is CASSSPTKNTEAFF.